Sequencing of this T cell receptor beta chain was carried out in a study of neurological immune-mediated disorders. Study observations and caveats: Across subjects, no CDR3 amino acid sequence appeared in expanded clones of more than one subject, a finding that suggested private repertoires in all groups.

The sorted-subset TCR libraries were prepared using about 960,000 CD4+ or CD8+ T cells as the starting material. The team produced cDNA through 5'RACE using 10-nucleotide random UMIs. The output of every sequencing run exceeded 190 million TCR-beta sequences, derived from 15-18 subjects. TCRdb itself ran the 5' RACE reads through MiXCR, one entry per CDR3 protein. The sample yields tens of thousands of distinct CDR3 sequences, approximately 5.8% seen once. This clonotype was recorded many times. Its antigen is undetermined. Germline V lookup: CDR1 SGDLS, CDR2 YYNGEE. Trimming took 0 bases from V and 2 from J, leaving 8 bases between them. CDR3 length equals 14 residues.

The gene calls are TRBV9 and TRBJ2-5; D is unclear. The sequenced sample consisted of CD4+ T cells from blood. The sequence was obtained from a woman aged 18-35 years with multiple sclerosis. CDR3 sequence reads: CASSVAAAQETQYF. The CDR3 nucleotides read TGTGCCAGCAGCGTAGCGGCAGCTCAAGAGACCCAGTACTTC.